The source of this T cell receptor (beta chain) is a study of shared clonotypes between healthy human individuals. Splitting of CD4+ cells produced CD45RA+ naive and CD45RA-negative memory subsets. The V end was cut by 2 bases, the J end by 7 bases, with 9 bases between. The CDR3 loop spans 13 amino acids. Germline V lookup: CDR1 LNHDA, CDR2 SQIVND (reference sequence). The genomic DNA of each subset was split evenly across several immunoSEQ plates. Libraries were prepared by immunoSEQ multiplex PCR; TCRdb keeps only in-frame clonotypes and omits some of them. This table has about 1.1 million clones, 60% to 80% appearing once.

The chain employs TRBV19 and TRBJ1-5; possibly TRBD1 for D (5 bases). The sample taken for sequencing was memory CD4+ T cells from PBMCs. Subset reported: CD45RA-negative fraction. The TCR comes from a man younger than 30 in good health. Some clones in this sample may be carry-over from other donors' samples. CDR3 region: CASSIWGDQPQHF. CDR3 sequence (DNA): TGTGCCAGTAGTATATGGGGGGACCAGCCCCAGCATTTT.